The clone carrying this T cell receptor (beta chain) was seen repeatedly, ten times or more. No antigen is known for it. A second PCR of roughly 7 to 11 cycles used a sample-barcoded 5' primer and a J-beta primer mix. A single record per CDR3 protein comes from TCRdb applying MiXCR to the 5' RACE reads. The table includes 1.5 million or so distinct CDR3 sequences, 42% detected once. With V trimmed by 6 bases and J by 9 bases, 1 base remained unmatched. CDR3 size: 11 residues. Per germline, CDR1 SGHNT and CDR2 YENEEA. The data derive from a study of blood T cells in healthy people across ages. Across the whole study: About one barcoded TCR beta cDNA was captured per two T cells. Study-level results: Both higher diversity and more naive CD4+ cells marked long-lived donors when set against aged donors.

This TCR derives from a young woman in good health. Input material: blood. V and J are TRBV11-3 and TRBJ2-1; the match to TRBD2 covers 8 bases. The chain's CDR3 is CASSRGGEQFF. The CDR3 DNA reads TGTGCCAGCAGTCGGGGGGGTGAGCAGTTCTTC.